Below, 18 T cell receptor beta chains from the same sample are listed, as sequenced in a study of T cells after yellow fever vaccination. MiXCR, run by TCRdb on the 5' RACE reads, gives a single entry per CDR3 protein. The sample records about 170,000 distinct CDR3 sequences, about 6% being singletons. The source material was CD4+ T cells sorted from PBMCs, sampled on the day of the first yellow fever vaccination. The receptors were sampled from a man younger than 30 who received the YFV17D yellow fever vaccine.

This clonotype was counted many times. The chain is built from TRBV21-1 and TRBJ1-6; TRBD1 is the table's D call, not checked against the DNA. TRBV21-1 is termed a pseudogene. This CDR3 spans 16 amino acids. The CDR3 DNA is TGTGCCAGCAGGGTGGAAGGGGGTCCCTATAATTCACCCCTCCACTTT. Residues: CASRVEGGPYNSPLHF.

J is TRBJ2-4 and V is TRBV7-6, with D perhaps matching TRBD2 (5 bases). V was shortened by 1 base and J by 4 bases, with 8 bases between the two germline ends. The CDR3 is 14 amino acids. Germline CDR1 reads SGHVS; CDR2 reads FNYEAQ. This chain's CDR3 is CASSLGPGKNIQYF. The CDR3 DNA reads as TGTGCCAGCAGCTTAGGTCCGGGGAAAAACATTCAGTACTTC.

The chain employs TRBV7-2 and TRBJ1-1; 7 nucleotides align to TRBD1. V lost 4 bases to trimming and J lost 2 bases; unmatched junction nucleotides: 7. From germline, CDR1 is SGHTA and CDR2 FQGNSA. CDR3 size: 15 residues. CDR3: CASSSYGTVNTEAFF. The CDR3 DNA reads TGTGCCAGCAGCTCTTACGGGACAGTTAACACTGAAGCTTTCTTT.

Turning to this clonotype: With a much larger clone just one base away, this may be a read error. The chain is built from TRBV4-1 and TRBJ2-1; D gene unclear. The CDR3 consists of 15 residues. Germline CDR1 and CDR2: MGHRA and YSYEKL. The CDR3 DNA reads TGCGCCAGCCGCCAAGAATATACGCCTTACAATGAGCAGTTCTTC. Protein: CASRQEYTPYNEQFF.

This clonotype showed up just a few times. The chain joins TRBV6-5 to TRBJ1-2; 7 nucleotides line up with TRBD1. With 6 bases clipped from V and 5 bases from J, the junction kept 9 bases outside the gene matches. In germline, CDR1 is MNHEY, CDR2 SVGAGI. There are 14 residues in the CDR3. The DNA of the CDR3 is TGTGCCAGCAGCAGGGACAGACCCTGGTATGGCTACACCTTC. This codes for CASSRDRPWYGYTF.

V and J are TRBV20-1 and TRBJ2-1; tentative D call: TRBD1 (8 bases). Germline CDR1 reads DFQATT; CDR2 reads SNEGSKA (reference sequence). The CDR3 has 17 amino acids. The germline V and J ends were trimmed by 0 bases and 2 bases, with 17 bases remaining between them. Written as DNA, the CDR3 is TGCAGTGCTAGAGATCGCGGACAGGGAGGGCCCTACAATGAGCAGTTCTTC. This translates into CSARDRGQGGPYNEQFF.

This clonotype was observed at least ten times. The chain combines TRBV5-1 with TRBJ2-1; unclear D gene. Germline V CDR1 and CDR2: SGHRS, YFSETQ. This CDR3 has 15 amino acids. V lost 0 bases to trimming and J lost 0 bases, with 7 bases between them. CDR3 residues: CASSLDSSSYNEQFF. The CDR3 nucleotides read TGCGCCAGCAGCTTGGACTCGAGCTCCTACAATGAGCAGTTCTTC.

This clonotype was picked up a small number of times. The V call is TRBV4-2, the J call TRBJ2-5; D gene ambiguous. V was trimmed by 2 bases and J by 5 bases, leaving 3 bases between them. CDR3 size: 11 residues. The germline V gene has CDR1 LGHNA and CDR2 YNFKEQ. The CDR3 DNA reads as TGTGCCAGCAGCCAAAGCGAGACCCAGTACTTC. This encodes CASSQSETQYF.

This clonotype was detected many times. For the CDR3, the DNA is TGCGCCAGCAGCCCCGGGACTAGCGGGAACACCGGGGAGCTGTTTTTT. Protein: CASSPGTSGNTGELFF. The chain recombines TRBV5-1 with TRBJ2-2; TRBD2 matches 11 bases. CDR3 length equals 16 residues. Germline V gene lookup returns CDR1 SGHRS and CDR2 YFSETQ. The J segment lost 1 base and the V segment lost 4 bases, leaving 3 bases of the junction unmatched.

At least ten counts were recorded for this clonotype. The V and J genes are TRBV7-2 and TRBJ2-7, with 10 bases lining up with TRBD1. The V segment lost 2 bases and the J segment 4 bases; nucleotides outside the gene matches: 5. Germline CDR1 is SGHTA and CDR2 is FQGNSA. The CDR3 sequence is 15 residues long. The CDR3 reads CASSLKTGGIYEQYF. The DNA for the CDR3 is TGTGCCAGCAGCTTAAAGACAGGGGGCATTTACGAGCAGTACTTC.

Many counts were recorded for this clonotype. The CDR3 sequence: CASSPGQGGTFYIQYF. In DNA, the CDR3 is TGTGCCAGCAGCCCCGGACAGGGGGGAACCTTCTACATTCAGTACTTC. The chain couples TRBV7-9 to TRBJ2-4; 10 nucleotides align to TRBD1. CDR1 and CDR2 (germline): SEHNR, FQNEAQ (reference sequence). There are 16 residues in the CDR3. V shed 5 bases, J shed 8 bases, and the junction held 12 bases outside the gene matches.

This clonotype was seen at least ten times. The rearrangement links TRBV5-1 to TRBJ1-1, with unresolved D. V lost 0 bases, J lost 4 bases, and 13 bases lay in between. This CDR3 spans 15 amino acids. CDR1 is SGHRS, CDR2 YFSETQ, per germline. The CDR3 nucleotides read TGCGCCAGCAGCTTGGTAAACCAGGCGTTCACTGAAGCTTTCTTT. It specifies CASSLVNQAFTEAFF.

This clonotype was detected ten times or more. The CDR3 reads CASSYQGADTQYF. The CDR3 coding sequence is TGTGCCAGCAGTTACCAGGGGGCAGATACGCAGTATTTT. The chain combines TRBV6-6 with TRBJ2-3; 7 nucleotides align to TRBD1. Germline V gene sequence: CDR1 MNHNY, CDR2 SVGAGI (reference sequence). The CDR3 runs to 13 residues. The ends lost 2 bases at V and 4 bases at J; junction bases unmatched: 0.

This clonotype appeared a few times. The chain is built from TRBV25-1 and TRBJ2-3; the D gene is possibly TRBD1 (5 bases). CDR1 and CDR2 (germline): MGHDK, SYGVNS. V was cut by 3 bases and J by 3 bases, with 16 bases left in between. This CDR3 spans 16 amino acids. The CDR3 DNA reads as TGTGCCAGCAGTGATTTAAAGGGGTTCCGGACAGATACGCAGTATTTT. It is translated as CASSDLKGFRTDTQYF.

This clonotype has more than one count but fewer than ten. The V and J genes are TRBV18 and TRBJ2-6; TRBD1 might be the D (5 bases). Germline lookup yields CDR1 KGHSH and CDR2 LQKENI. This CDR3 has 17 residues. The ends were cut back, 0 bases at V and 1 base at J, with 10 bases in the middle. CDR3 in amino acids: CASSPPGAISGANVLTF. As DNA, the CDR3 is TGTGCCAGCTCACCACCAGGGGCGATTTCTGGGGCCAACGTCCTGACTTTC.

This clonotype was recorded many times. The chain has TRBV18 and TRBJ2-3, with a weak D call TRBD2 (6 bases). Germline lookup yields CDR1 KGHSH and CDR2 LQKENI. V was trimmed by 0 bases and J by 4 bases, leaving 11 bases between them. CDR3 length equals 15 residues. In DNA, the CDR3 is TGTGCCAGCTCACCACCGAGGGGAGGCCCAGATACGCAGTATTTT. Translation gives CASSPPRGGPDTQYF.

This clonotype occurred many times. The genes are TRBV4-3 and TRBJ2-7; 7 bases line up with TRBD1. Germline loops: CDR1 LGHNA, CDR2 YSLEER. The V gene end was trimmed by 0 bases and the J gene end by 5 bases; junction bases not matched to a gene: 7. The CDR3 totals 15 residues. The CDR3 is CASSQEGQDPDEQYF. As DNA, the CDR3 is TGCGCCAGCAGCCAAGAAGGACAGGATCCCGACGAGCAGTACTTC.

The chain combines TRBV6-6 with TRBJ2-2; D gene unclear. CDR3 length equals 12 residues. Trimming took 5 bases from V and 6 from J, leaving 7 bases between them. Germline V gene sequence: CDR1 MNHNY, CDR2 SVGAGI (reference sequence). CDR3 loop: CASSPWAGELFF. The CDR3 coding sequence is TGTGCCAGCAGTCCTTGGGCCGGGGAGCTGTTTTTT.